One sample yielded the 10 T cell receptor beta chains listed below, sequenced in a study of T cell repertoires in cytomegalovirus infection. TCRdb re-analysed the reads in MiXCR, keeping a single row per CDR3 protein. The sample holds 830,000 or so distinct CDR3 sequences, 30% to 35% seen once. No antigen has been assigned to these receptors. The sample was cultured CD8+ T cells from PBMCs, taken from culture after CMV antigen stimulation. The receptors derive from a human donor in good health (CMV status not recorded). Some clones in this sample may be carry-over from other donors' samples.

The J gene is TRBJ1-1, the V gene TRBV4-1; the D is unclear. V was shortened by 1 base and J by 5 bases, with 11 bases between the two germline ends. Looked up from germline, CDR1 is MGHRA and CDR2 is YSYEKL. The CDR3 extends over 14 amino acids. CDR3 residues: CASSQGPLGTEAFF. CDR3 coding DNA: TGCGCCAGCAGCCAAGGACCATTGGGGACTGAAGCTTTCTTT.

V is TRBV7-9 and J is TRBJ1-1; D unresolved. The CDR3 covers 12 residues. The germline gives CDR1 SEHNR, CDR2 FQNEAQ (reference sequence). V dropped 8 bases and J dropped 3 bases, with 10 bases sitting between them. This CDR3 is CASGDRYTEAFF. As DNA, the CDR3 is TGTGCCAGCGGCGACCGATACACTGAAGCTTTCTTT.

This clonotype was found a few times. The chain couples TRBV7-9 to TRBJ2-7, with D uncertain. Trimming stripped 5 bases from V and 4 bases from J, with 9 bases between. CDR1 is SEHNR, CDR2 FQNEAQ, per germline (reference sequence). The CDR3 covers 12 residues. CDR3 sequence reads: CASSPRTYEQYF. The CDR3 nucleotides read TGTGCCAGCAGCCCCAGGACGTACGAGCAGTACTTC. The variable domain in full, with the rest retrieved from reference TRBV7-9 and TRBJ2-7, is DTGVSQNPRHKITKRGQNVTFRCDPISEHNRLYWYRQTLGQGPEFLTYFQNEAQLEKSRLLSDRFSAERPKGSFSTLEIQRTEQGDSAMYLCASSPRTYEQYFGPGTRLTVT.

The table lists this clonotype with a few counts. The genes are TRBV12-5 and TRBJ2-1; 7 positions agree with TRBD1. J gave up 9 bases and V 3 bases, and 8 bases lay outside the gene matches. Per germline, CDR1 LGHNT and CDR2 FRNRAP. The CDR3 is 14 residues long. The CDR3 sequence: CASGLGTAWPEQFF. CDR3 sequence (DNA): TGTGCTAGTGGTTTAGGGACAGCTTGGCCTGAGCAGTTCTTC.

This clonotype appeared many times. DNA for the CDR3: TGTGCCAGCAGCCCCGGCGGGGGACGTTCACCCCTCCACTTT. Amino acid sequence: CASSPGGGRSPLHF. The chain recombines TRBV7-6 with TRBJ1-6; possible D gene TRBD1, 5 bases. The V and J ends lost 5 bases and 9 bases respectively, with 14 bases between them. The CDR3 consists of 14 residues. Looked up from germline, CDR1 is SGHVS and CDR2 is FNYEAQ.

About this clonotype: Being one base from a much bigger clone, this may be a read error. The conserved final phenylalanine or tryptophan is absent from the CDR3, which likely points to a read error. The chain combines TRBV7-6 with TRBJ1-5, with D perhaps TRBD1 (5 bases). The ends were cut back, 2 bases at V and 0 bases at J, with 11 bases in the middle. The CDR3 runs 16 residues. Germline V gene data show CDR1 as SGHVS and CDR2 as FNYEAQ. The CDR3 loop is CASSLIPGGSNQPQHS. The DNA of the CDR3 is TGTGCCAGCAGCTTAATACCGGGGGGTAGCAATCAGCCCCAGCATTCT.

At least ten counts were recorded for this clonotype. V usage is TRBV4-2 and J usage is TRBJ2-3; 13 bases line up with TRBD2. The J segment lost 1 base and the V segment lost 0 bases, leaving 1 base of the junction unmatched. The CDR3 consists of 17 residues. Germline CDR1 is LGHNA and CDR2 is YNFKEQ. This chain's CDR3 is CASSQDGLAGGTDTQYF. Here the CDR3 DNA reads TGTGCCAGCAGCCAAGACGGACTAGCGGGGGGCACAGATACGCAGTATTTT.

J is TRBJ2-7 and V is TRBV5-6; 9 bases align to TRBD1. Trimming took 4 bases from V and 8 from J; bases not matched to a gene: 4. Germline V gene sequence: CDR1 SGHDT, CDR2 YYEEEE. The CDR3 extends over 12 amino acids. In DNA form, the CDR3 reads TGTGCCAGCAGCCGGGGGACAGGGCAGCAGTACTTC. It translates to CASSRGTGQQYF.

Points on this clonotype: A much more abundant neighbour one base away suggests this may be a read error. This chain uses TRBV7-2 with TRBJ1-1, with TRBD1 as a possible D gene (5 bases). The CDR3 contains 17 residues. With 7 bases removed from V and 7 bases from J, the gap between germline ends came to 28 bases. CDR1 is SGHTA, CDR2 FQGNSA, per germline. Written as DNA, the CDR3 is TGTGCCAGCACCCAGTGGGAGGCGGCAGGGTTGGAAAGTGAAGCTTTCTTT. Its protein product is CASTQWEAAGLESEAFF.

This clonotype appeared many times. The CDR3 protein is CASRPRDRVDTEAFF. The DNA of the CDR3 is TGTGCCAGCAGACCAAGAGACAGGGTGGACACTGAAGCTTTCTTT. This sequence joins TRBV12-3 or TRBV12-4 and TRBJ1-1, with 7 nucleotides matching TRBD1. The CDR3 is 15 residues long. Trimming cost V 6 bases and J 3 bases; bases outside gene matches: 10.